The TCR beta chain described here comes from a study of T cell repertoires and HLA-DP antigens. Overall study: In vitro CD4+ alloreactivity was against HeLa-presented HLA-DP. Findings of the study overall: Antigen presentation used HeLa cells, with total CD4+ cells responding.

This clone was observed a handful of times. Germline-derived CDR1 and CDR2 are SGHTA and FQGNSA. This CDR3 spans 16 amino acids. V was pared by 4 bases and J by 0 bases, with 4 bases of the junction left unmatched. TCRdb keeps only in-frame clones here, not all; method: immunoSEQ multiplex PCR. The data contain roughly 3,500 clones, approximately 82% of them seen just once; the ten biggest clones take up 20% to 25%. After 15 days' expansion, CD4+ cells were restimulated around 25 h with HeLa expressing allogeneic DPB1. Retrovirally transduced HeLa cells with HLA-DPA1/DPB1, HLA-DM, invariant chain and CD80 served as stimulators.

The clonotype was recovered from a woman aged 18-29 years in good health and CMV-seronegative. The chain is built from TRBV7-2 and TRBJ2-3; 10 nucleotides align to TRBD2. Sequencing used CD137- CD4+ T cells from cultured PBMCs. As DNA, the CDR3 is TGTGCCAGCAGCTCCGGACTAGCGGCTAGCACAGATACGCAGTATTTT. Its protein is CASSSGLAASTDTQYF.